The clone carrying this T cell receptor (beta chain) appeared once. At one end, the junction sequence differs from germline, possibly due to a read error. No cell sorting was done before RNA was extracted from the tissue. This entry belongs to a study of tumor and adjacent non-tumor tissue in lung cancer. A modified ARM-PCR protocol with three rounds of nested PCR amplified TCRbeta. Via MiXCR, TCRdb re-called the multiplex PCR reads, giving one row per CDR3 protein. The sample shows roughly 65,000 distinct CDR3 sequences, roughly 60% of them seen only once. The CDR3 is made up of 17 amino acids. Germline assignment: CDR1 SGHAT and CDR2 FQNNGV.

V and J are TRBV11-2 and TRBJ2-7; 8 bases are shared with TRBD1. The sequence came from a man in his fifties or sixties with non-small cell lung cancer. Sequenced input: lung tumor tissue. CDR3 residues: CASSLGSGGVSSDEQYF. The CDR3, as DNA: TGTGCCAGCAGCTTAGGCTCAGGGGGCGTCAGCTCCGACGAACAGTACTTC.